This T cell receptor (beta chain) is from a study of blood T cell repertoires in COVID-19. Study-wide background: The samples span acute and convalescent COVID-19 from the United States, Italy and Spain.

V dropped 4 bases and J dropped 4; count of bases not matched to a gene: 10. The germline V gene encodes CDR1 SGDLS and CDR2 YYNGEE. CDR3 length: 15 residues. Clones were sequenced by immunoSEQ multiplex PCR, and TCRdb holds only the in-frame ones, with some missing. The sample shows over 300,000 clones, 80% to 90% of them seen only once. Participants were aged about 18 to 90 years, lived in about 26 US areas, and enrolled virtually. In assigning cohorts, the study relied on participant-reported clinical history. Before being deemed recovered, Cohort 3 donors had two negative PCRs, clearance, or symptom resolution.

The sequence derives from a young man who had recovered from COVID-19. Sequencing was performed on PBMCs or T cells enriched from blood (not recorded which). The rearrangement links TRBV9 to TRBJ1-2; 7 positions match TRBD1. CDR3 in amino acids: CASSQQSTGAYGYTF. The CDR3 bases are TGTGCCAGCAGCCAACAATCAACAGGGGCCTATGGCTACACCTTC.